One T cell receptor beta chain is described in this entry. The antigen is undetermined. This CDR3 is 14 amino acids long. Trimming stripped 5 bases from V and 6 bases from J, with 14 bases between. The germline V gene has CDR1 SGHTA and CDR2 FQGNSA. This specimen comes from a study of CD8+ T cells in alopecia areata. General study results and limits: Scalp clonality and expanded CD8+ clones among the top 100 showed significant decreases with tofacitinib.

RNA, once extracted, was reverse transcribed into cDNA for use as the sequencing template. Profiled with immunoSEQ multiplex PCR; TCRdb holds only in-frame clones, not every one. The sample includes about 300,000 clones, roughly 64% of them seen just once. The treatment here: oral pan-JAK inhibitor, 5-10 mg twice daily. The sequencing used CD4+ T cells sorted from blood, collected at week 24, from a patient treated with tofacitinib. This sequence joins TRBV7-2 and TRBJ2-1; tentatively, D is TRBD2 (5 bases). The source is a human donor with alopecia areata. The CDR3 loop reads CASSPRAGGNEQFF. The CDR3, as DNA: TGTGCCAGCAGCCCCCGGGCCGGAGGCAATGAGCAGTTCTTC.